This T cell receptor beta chain was sequenced during a study of cytotoxic CD8 clonotypes in ibrutinib-treated CLL. Profiling relied on immunoSEQ multiplex PCR, and the TCRdb table lists in-frame clones only, not all of them. This table has about 17,000 clones, around three fifths appearing once. Germline lookup yields CDR1 SGHNT and CDR2 YYREEE (reference sequence). Trimming stripped 0 bases from V and 9 bases from J, with 13 bases between. This CDR3 region has 14 residues. The material sequenced was PBMCs, taken after 12 months of ibrutinib treatment. This chain connects TRBV5-4 to TRBJ2-4; D call uncertain. The sequence came from a human donor with chronic lymphocytic leukemia. DNA of the CDR3: TGTGCCAGCAGCTTGGGGGTCTCCCAAGGCATTCAGTACTTC. As protein: CASSLGVSQGIQYF.